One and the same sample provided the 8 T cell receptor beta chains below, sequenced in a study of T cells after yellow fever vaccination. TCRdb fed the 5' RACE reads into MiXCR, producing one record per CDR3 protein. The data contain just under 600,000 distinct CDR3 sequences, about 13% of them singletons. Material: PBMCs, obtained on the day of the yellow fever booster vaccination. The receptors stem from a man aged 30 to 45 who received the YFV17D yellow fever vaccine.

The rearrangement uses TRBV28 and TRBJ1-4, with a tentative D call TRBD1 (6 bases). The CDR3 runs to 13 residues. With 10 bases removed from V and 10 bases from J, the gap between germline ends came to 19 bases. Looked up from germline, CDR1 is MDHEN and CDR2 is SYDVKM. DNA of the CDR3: TGTGCCACCGGGGGCACGAGTAAAGGAAAACTGTTTTTT. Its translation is CATGGTSKGKLFF.

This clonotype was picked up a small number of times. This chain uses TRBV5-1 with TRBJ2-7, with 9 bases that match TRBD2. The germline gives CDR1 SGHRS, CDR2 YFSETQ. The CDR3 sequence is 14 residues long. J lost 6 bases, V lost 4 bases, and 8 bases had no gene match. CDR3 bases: TGCGCCAGCAGCGTGGGAGCGGGGGGCTTCGAGCAGTACTTC. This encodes CASSVGAGGFEQYF. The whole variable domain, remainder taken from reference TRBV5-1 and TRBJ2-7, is KAGVTQTPRYLIKTRGQQVTLSCSPISGHRSVSWYQQTPGQGLQFLFEYFSETQRNKGNFPGRFSGRQFSNSRSEMNVSTLELGDSALYLCASSVGAGGFEQYFGPGTRLTVT.

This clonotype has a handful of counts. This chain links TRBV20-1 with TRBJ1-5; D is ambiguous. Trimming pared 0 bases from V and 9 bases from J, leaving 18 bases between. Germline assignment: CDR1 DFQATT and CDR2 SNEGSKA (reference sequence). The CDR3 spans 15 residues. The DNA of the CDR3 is TGCAGTGCTAGAGAGGGCGCAACCCAATCACGGCCCCAGCATTTT. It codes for CSAREGATQSRPQHF.

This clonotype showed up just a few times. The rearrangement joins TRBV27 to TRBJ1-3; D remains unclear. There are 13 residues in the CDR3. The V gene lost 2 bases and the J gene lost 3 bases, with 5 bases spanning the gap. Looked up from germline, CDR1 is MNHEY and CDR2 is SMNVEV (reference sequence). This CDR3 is CASSLKIGNTIYF. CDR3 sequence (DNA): TGTGCCAGCAGTTTAAAAATTGGAAACACCATATATTTT.

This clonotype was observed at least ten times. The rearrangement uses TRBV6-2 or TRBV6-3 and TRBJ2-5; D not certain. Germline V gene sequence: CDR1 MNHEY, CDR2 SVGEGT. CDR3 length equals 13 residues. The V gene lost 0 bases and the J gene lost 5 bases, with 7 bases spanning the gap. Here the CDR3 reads CASSYSARETQYF. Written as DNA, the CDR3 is TGTGCCAGCAGTTACTCTGCTCGGGAGACCCAGTACTTC.

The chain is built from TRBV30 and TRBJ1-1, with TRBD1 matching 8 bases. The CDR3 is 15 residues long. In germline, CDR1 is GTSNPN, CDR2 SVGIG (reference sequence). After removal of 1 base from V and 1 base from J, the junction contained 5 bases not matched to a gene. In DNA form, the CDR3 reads TGTGCCTGGAGTGACTCGGGGACAGGGAACACTGAAGCTTTCTTT. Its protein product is CAWSDSGTGNTEAFF.

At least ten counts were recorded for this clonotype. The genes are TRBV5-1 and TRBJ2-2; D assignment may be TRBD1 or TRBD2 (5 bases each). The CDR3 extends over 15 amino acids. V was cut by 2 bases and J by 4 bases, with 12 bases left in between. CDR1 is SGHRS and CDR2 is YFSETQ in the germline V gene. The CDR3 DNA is TGCGCCAGCAGCTTCCAGGGAGCCTTCACCGGGGAGCTGTTTTTT. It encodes CASSFQGAFTGELFF.

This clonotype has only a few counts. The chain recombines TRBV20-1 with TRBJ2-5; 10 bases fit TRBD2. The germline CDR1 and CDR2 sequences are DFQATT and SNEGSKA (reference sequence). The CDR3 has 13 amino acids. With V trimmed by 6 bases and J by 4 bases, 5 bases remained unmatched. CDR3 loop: CSAQGTSVETQYF. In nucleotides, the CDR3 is TGCAGTGCCCAGGGGACTAGCGTAGAGACCCAGTACTTC.